This T cell receptor beta chain was documented in a study of blood T cell repertoires in COVID-19. Study background: Samples taken during acute and convalescent COVID-19 were collected in the United States, Italy and Spain. Nucleic acid was either cDNA or gDNA, and it came from T cells, B-cell-depleted T cells, or PBMCs.

Looked up from germline, CDR1 is SGHDT and CDR2 is YYEEEE. CDR3 length: 15 residues. Trimming took off 3 bases at V and 1 base at J, with 13 bases between the two ends. Under the authors' procedure: Researchers report that nucleated cell counts were estimated from reference gene primer amplification. TCRdb's table, derived via immunoSEQ multiplex PCR, lists solely in-frame clones and lacks some. V and J calls plus clone size are reproduced from that table; the DNA served to infer D and trimming. Of about 30,000 clones in the sample, around 80% were seen once. The TCR was taken from a woman in her 70s with acute or convalescent COVID-19. J is TRBJ1-2 and V is TRBV5-6, with D possibly matching TRBD1 (5 bases). Sequences were obtained from peripheral blood. In DNA, the CDR3 is TGTGCCAGCAGCTCGACAGACTCTATTAACTATGGCTACACCTTC. This sequence encodes CASSSTDSINYGYTF.